A selection of T cell receptor beta chains follows, all from one sample in a study of T-cell memory formation after mild COVID-19. TCRdb independently ran MiXCR on the 5' RACE reads; one entry per CDR3 protein. This table holds approximately 570,000 distinct CDR3 sequences, about a sixth found once. Sequencing was carried out using PBMCs or a T cell subset sorted from them (not recorded which). The origin of the receptors is an adult woman who had mild COVID-19 (a few samples of this study predate the infection). Cell type and time point are not known. Each CDR3 is given with its conserved first and last residue. The order of the fields is clone size, D gene, V gene, J gene, CDR3 DNA, CDR3 protein. The D gene is left open where the match is weak. The listing skips clone size in some rows; elsewhere it reads once, few, many or a size class.

clone_size: -
d_call: -
v_call: TRBV7-9
j_call: TRBJ2-1
cdr3_nt: TGTGCCAGCAGACCCCCCGACAGGAACAATGAGCAGTTCTTC
cdr3_aa: CASRPPDRNNEQFF

clone_size: -
d_call: TRBD2
v_call: TRBV20-1
j_call: TRBJ2-1
cdr3_nt: TGCAGTGCTAACCCGATCGGGGGGAGTTCCTACAATGAGCAGTTCTTC
cdr3_aa: CSANPIGGSSYNEQFF

clone_size: -
d_call: TRBD2
v_call: TRBV7-3
j_call: TRBJ2-3
cdr3_nt: TGTGCCAGCAGCTTAGACGCGCGGACTAGCGGGAGGGATACGCAGTATTTT
cdr3_aa: CASSLDARTSGRDTQYF

clone_size: few
d_call: -
v_call: TRBV5-6
j_call: TRBJ2-3
cdr3_nt: TGTGCCAGCAGCTTGAAGGGAGCAGATACGCAGTATTTT
cdr3_aa: CASSLKGADTQYF

clone_size: few
d_call: -
v_call: TRBV20-1
j_call: TRBJ2-2
cdr3_nt: TGCAGTGCTTTTAGCGGTGAGGGCACCGGGGAGCTGTTTTTT
cdr3_aa: CSAFSGEGTGELFF

clone_size: many
d_call: -
v_call: TRBV7-8
j_call: TRBJ2-5
cdr3_nt: TGTGCCAGCAGCTTGGCGGGGCACGAGACCCAGTACTTC
cdr3_aa: CASSLAGHETQYF

clone_size: few
d_call: TRBD1
v_call: TRBV7-3
j_call: TRBJ1-2
cdr3_nt: TGTGCCAGCAGCTTAACCGGGACAGGGGTCGGCTACACCTTC
cdr3_aa: CASSLTGTGVGYTF

clone_size: many
d_call: TRBD2
v_call: TRBV9
j_call: TRBJ2-5
cdr3_nt: TGTGCCAGCAGCGTGTGTCTAGCGGGGGCCAGGGAGACCCAGTACTTC
cdr3_aa: CASSVCLAGARETQYF

clone_size: few
d_call: TRBD1
v_call: TRBV12-3/TRBV12-4
j_call: TRBJ1-1
cdr3_nt: TGTGCCAGCAGCACACAGGGGAGAAACACTGAAGCTTTCTTT
cdr3_aa: CASSTQGRNTEAFF

clone_size: few
d_call: -
v_call: TRBV7-9
j_call: TRBJ2-7
cdr3_nt: TGTGCCAGCAGCCAGGACATCGACTACGAGCAGTACTTC
cdr3_aa: CASSQDIDYEQYF

clone_size: -
d_call: TRBD1
v_call: TRBV6-8
j_call: TRBJ2-3
cdr3_nt: TGTGCCAGCAGGAAGTGGACAGGGAGGTCAGATACGCAGTATTTT
cdr3_aa: CASRKWTGRSDTQYF

clone_size: -
d_call: TRBD2
v_call: TRBV5-1
j_call: TRBJ2-5
cdr3_nt: TGCGCCAGCAGCTTGTCTTTAGCGGGGCGCGGGGAGACCCAGTACTTC
cdr3_aa: CASSLSLAGRGETQYF

clone_size: few
d_call: -
v_call: TRBV4-1
j_call: TRBJ1-4
cdr3_nt: TGCGCCAGCAGCCAAGTTGTGGGGGGGCATGAAAAACTGTTTTTT
cdr3_aa: CASSQVVGGHEKLFF

clone_size: -
d_call: -
v_call: TRBV12-3/TRBV12-4
j_call: TRBJ1-1
cdr3_nt: TGTGCCAGCAGCCCCGGAGATTTAATGAACACTGAAGCTTTCTTT
cdr3_aa: CASSPGDLMNTEAFF

clone_size: -
d_call: TRBD1
v_call: TRBV5-1
j_call: TRBJ2-5
cdr3_nt: TGCGCCAGCAAGGGACAGGGTTACCAAGAGACCCAGTACTTC
cdr3_aa: CASKGQGYQETQYF

clone_size: few
d_call: -
v_call: TRBV7-9
j_call: TRBJ1-1
cdr3_nt: TGTGCCAGCAGCTCCCGGGGAGGGGCTGAAGCTTTCTTT
cdr3_aa: CASSSRGGAEAFF

clone_size: -
d_call: -
v_call: TRBV7-2
j_call: TRBJ2-5
cdr3_nt: TGTGCCAGCAGCGTCCCGTGGGCCCAAGAGACCCAGTACTTC
cdr3_aa: CASSVPWAQETQYF

clone_size: few
d_call: -
v_call: TRBV25-1
j_call: TRBJ2-7
cdr3_nt: TGTGCCAGCAGTGAGGCCTTCAACGAGCAGTACTTC
cdr3_aa: CASSEAFNEQYF

clone_size: many
d_call: -
v_call: TRBV20-1
j_call: TRBJ1-2
cdr3_nt: TGCAGTGCTAGAGATTGGGGCTATGGCTACACCTTC
cdr3_aa: CSARDWGYGYTF

clone_size: few
d_call: -
v_call: TRBV9
j_call: TRBJ1-2
cdr3_nt: TGTGCCAGCAGCCCCACAGGGAGCATGGCAGGCTACACCTTC
cdr3_aa: CASSPTGSMAGYTF

clone_size: few
d_call: -
v_call: TRBV6-2/TRBV6-3
j_call: TRBJ2-3
cdr3_nt: TGTGCCAGCAGCACCCTCAGCGGGCGCACAGATACGCAGTATTTT
cdr3_aa: CASSTLSGRTDTQYF

clone_size: -
d_call: TRBD2
v_call: TRBV6-6
j_call: TRBJ2-2
cdr3_nt: TGTGCCAGCAGTTGGACTAGATCCGGGGAGCTGTTTTTT
cdr3_aa: CASSWTRSGELFF

clone_size: -
d_call: -
v_call: TRBV7-2
j_call: TRBJ1-4
cdr3_nt: TGTGCCAGCAGCTATAACAGTCCGGGGGGTGAAAAACTGTTTTTT
cdr3_aa: CASSYNSPGGEKLFF

clone_size: -
d_call: TRBD1
v_call: TRBV7-8
j_call: TRBJ2-7
cdr3_nt: TGTGCCAGCAAACGGGACAGGGGGAGAAGGTACGAGCAGTACTTC
cdr3_aa: CASKRDRGRRYEQYF

clone_size: few
d_call: -
v_call: TRBV2
j_call: TRBJ1-6
cdr3_nt: TGTGCCAGCAGCCTTGAGGGGTCCTATAATTCACCCCTCCACTTT
cdr3_aa: CASSLEGSYNSPLHF

clone_size: few
d_call: -
v_call: TRBV6-2/TRBV6-3
j_call: TRBJ1-2
cdr3_nt: TGTGCCAGCAGATACGGACAGACGAACTATGGCTACACCTTC
cdr3_aa: CASRYGQTNYGYTF

clone_size: -
d_call: -
v_call: TRBV24-1
j_call: TRBJ1-5
cdr3_nt: TGTGCCACCAGTGATTCGCAGGGACTCAATCAGCCCCAGCATTTT
cdr3_aa: CATSDSQGLNQPQHF